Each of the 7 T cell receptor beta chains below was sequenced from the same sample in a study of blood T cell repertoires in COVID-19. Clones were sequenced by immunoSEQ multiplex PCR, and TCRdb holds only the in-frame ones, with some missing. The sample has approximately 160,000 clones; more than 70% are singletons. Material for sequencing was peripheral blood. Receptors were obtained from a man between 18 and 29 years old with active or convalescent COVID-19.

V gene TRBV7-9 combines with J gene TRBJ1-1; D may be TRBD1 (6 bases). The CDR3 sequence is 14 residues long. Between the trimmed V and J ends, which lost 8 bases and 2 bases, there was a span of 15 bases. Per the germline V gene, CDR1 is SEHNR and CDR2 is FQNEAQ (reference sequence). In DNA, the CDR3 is TGTGCCAGCGCTCCCGGGGGGCGAAACACTGAAGCTTTCTTT. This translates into CASAPGGRNTEAFF. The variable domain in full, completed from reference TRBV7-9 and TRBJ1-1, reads DTGVSQNPRHKITKRGQNVTFRCDPISEHNRLYWYRQTLGQGPEFLTYFQNEAQLEKSRLLSDRFSAERPKGSFSTLEIQRTEQGDSAMYLCASAPGGRNTEAFFGQGTRLTVV.

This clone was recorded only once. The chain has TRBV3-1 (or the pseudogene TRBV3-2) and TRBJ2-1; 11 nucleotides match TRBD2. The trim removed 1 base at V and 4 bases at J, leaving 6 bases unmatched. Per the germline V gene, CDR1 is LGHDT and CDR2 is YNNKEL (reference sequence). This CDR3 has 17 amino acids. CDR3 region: CASSQGKGLAAYNEQFF. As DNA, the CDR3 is TGTGCCAGCAGCCAAGGAAAGGGACTAGCGGCATACAATGAGCAGTTCTTC.

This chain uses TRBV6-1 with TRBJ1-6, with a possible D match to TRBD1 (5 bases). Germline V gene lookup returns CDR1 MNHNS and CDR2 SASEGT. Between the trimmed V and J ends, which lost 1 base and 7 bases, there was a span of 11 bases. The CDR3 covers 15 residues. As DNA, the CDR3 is TGTGCCAGCAGTGAAGTGTCAGGGTGGAATTCACCCCTCCACTTT. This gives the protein CASSEVSGWNSPLHF.

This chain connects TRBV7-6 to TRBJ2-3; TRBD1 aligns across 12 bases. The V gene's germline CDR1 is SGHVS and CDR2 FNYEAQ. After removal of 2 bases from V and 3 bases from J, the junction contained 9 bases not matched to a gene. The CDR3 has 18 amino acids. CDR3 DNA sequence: TGTGCCAGCAGCTTACTCCCTCCGGGACAGGGGGCTACAGATACGCAGTATTTT. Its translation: CASSLLPPGQGATDTQYF. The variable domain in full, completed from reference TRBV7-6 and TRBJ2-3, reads GAGVSQSPRYKVTKRGQDVALRCDPISGHVSLYWYRQALGQGPEFLTYFNYEAQQDKSGLPNDRFSAERPEGSISTLTIQRTEQRDSAMYRCASSLLPPGQGATDTQYFGPGTRLTVL.

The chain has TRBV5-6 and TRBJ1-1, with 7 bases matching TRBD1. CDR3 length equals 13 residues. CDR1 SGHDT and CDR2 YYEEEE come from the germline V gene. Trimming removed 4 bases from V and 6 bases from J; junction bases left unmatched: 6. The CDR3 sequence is CASSKTGFAEAFF. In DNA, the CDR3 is TGTGCCAGCAGCAAGACAGGGTTCGCTGAAGCTTTCTTT. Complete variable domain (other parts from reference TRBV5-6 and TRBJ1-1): DAGVTQSPTHLIKTRGQQVTLRCSPKSGHDTVSWYQQALGQGPQFIFQYYEEEERQRGNFPDRFSGHQFPNYSSELNVNALLLGDSALYLCASSKTGFAEAFFGQGTRLTVV.

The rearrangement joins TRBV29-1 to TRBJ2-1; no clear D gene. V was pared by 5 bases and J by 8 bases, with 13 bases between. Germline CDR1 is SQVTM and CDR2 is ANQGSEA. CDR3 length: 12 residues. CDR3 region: CSVSVGPYEQFF. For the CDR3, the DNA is TGCAGCGTTTCGGTTGGGCCATATGAGCAGTTCTTC.

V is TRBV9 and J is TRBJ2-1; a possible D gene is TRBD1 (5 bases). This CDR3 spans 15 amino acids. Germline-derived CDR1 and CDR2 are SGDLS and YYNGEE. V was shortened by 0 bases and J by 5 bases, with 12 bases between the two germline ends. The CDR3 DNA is TGTGCCAGCAGCGTAGGTGGGTCAGGGAACAATGAGCAGTTCTTC. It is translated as CASSVGGSGNNEQFF. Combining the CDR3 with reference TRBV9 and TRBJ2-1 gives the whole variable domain DSGVTQTPKHLITATGQRVTLRCSPRSGDLSVYWYQQSLDQGLQFLIQYYNGEERAKGNILERFSAQQFPDLHSELNLSSLELGDSALYFCASSVGGSGNNEQFFGPGTRLTVL.